This record concerns one T cell receptor beta chain sequence. No antigen is known for it. The read ends 3 residues shy of where the CDR3 ends; the end is completed using the germline J gene. TCRdb keeps only in-frame clones here, not all; method: immunoSEQ multiplex PCR. In all, the sample yields some 46,000 clones. This entry is derived from a study of T cells in women clearing cervical HPV infection. Study-level points and caveats: CIN3+ cases had significantly higher TCR richness than controls; evenness did not differ.

Prevalent HPV16 infections were excluded; only incident single HPV16 infections included. With V trimmed by 2 bases and J by 2 bases, 6 bases remained unmatched. Germline values: CDR1 SGHTA, CDR2 FQGTGA. The CDR3 is 16 amino acids. Sequencing was done on a sample of blood buffy coat. The V gene is TRBV7-3, the J gene TRBJ2-5; 9 bases line up with TRBD1. The TCR comes from a woman aged 18-70 years with a cervical HPV16 infection that either progressed to CIN3+ or cleared (not recorded which). The DNA read from the CDR3 is TGTGCCAGCAGCTTATCAACGGGACAGGGTCAAGAGACC. This encodes CASSLSTGQGQET. The whole CDR3 protein reads CASSLSTGQGQETQYF.